The 5 T cell receptor beta chains below all came from one sample that was sequenced in a study of CD8 T cells in Susac syndrome. Reverse transcription of roughly 0.5 to 1 ug RNA was performed with random hexamers. TCRdb reprocessed the immunoSEQ multiplex PCR reads via MiXCR and lists one record per CDR3 protein. Among 150,000 to 200,000 distinct CDR3 sequences, 85% to 95% were seen once, and the ten largest hold less than 0.2%. Sequencing used CD8+ T cells from PBMCs. The receptors shown here come from a human donor with multiple sclerosis.

The chain employs TRBV7-9 and TRBJ2-1; 7 bases map to TRBD2. Germline V gene lookup returns CDR1 SEHNR and CDR2 FQNEAQ (reference sequence). There are 16 residues in the CDR3. Germline trimming cut 4 bases from V and 8 bases from J; bases unmatched to any gene: 14. The CDR3 reads CASSSGKGTKGDEQFF. In DNA, the CDR3 is TGTGCCAGCAGCTCCGGTAAGGGGACTAAGGGAGATGAGCAGTTCTTC. The entire variable domain, with the rest obtained from reference TRBV7-9 and TRBJ2-1, is as follows: DTGVSQNPRHKITKRGQNVTFRCDPISEHNRLYWYRQTLGQGPEFLTYFQNEAQLEKSRLLSDRFSAERPKGSFSTLEIQRTEQGDSAMYLCASSSGKGTKGDEQFFGPGTRLTVL.

This clonotype occurred once. This rearrangement joins TRBV28 to TRBJ1-3, with D unclear. The V gene's germline CDR1 is MDHEN and CDR2 SYDVKM. This CDR3 comprises 14 residues. Trimming left V 8 bases short and J 0 bases short, with 11 bases between. For the CDR3, the DNA is TGTGCCAGCGCCGAGTTCCTCTCTGGAAACACCATATATTTT. As protein: CASAEFLSGNTIYF.

This chain connects TRBV5-6 to TRBJ1-5, with TRBD1 matching 9 bases. Looked up from germline, CDR1 is SGHDT and CDR2 is YYEEEE. J lost 0 bases, V lost 5 bases, and 9 bases had no gene match. This CDR3 spans 17 amino acids. The CDR3 DNA sequence: TGTGCCAGCAGTCATGGACAGGGGCCATATAGCAATCAGCCCCAGCATTTT. Protein sequence: CASSHGQGPYSNQPQHF.

The rearrangement joins TRBV15 to TRBJ2-7; TRBD1 is a possible D gene (6 bases). Germline CDR1 reads LNHNV; CDR2 reads YYDKDF (reference sequence). V was cut by 5 bases and J by 2 bases, with 13 bases left in between. The CDR3 totals 14 residues. The CDR3 loop is CATSPTRTAYEQYF. The CDR3 nucleotides are TGTGCCACCAGCCCGACCCGGACAGCCTACGAGCAGTACTTC.

This chain uses TRBV20-1 with TRBJ2-1; 12 bases match TRBD2. The germline V gene encodes CDR1 DFQATT and CDR2 SNEGSKA (reference sequence). CDR3 size: 15 residues. V dropped 1 base and J dropped 7; count of bases not matched to a gene: 5. The CDR3: CSARVLAGGSNEQFF. The DNA of the CDR3 is TGCAGTGCTAGAGTACTAGCGGGAGGTTCGAATGAGCAGTTCTTC.